This T cell receptor beta chain was obtained from a study of T cell responses to AZD1222 COVID-19 vaccine. TCRdb keeps only in-frame clones here, not all; method: immunoSEQ multiplex PCR. The sample records about 150,000 clones, roughly 88% being singletons. The CDR3 has 13 residues. Trimming took 5 bases from V and 7 from J, leaving 14 bases between them. CDR1 GTSNPN and CDR2 SVGIG come from the germline V gene (reference sequence). The V gene is TRBV30, the J gene TRBJ1-4; no clear D. The sample in question was peripheral blood, obtained on day 0 of AZD1222 vaccination. This sequence was found in an adult in good health. The CDR3 spells CAWVGRTPEKLFF. As DNA, the CDR3 is TGTGCCTGGGTAGGACGGACCCCTGAAAAACTGTTTTTT.